This T cell receptor beta chain was recorded in a study of blood T cell repertoires in COVID-19. Study-level background: Acute-phase and convalescent COVID-19 samples originated in the United States, Italy and Spain.

Authors' methods: Estimation of nucleated cell counts was performed using reference gene primer amplification. Profiled with immunoSEQ multiplex PCR; TCRdb holds only in-frame clones, not every one. That table gives V, J and clone size, and the DNA gave D and trimming. The sample holds about 130,000 clones, around 70% seen once. The CDR3 contains 14 residues. Germline V gives CDR1 SGHRS, CDR2 YFSETQ. V lost 7 bases and J lost 3, with 14 bases in between. This clonotype originated in a man between 60 and 75 years old with acute or convalescent COVID-19. V and J are TRBV5-1 and TRBJ1-5, with a possible D match to TRBD1 (6 bases). The specimen sequenced was peripheral blood. This CDR3 reads CASAEGGVNQPQHF. The CDR3 DNA is TGCGCCAGCGCGGAAGGGGGTGTCAATCAGCCCCAGCATTTT.